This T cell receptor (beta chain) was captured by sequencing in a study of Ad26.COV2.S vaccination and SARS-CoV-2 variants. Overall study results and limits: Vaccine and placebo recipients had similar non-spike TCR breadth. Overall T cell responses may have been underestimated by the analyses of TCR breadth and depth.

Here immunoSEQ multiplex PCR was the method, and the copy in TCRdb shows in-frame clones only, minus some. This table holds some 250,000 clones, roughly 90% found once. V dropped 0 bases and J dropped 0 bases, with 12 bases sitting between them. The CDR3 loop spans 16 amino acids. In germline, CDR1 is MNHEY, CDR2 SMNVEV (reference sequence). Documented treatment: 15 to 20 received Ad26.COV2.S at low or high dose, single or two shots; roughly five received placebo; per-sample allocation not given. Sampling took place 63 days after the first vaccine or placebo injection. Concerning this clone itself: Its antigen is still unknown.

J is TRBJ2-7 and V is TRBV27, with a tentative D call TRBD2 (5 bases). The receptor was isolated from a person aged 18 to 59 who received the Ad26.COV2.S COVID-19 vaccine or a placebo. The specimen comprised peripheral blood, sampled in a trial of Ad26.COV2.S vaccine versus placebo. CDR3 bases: TGTGCCAGCAGTTTATCGCTGGGGAGAAGCTCCTACGAGCAGTACTTC. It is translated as CASSLSLGRSSYEQYF.